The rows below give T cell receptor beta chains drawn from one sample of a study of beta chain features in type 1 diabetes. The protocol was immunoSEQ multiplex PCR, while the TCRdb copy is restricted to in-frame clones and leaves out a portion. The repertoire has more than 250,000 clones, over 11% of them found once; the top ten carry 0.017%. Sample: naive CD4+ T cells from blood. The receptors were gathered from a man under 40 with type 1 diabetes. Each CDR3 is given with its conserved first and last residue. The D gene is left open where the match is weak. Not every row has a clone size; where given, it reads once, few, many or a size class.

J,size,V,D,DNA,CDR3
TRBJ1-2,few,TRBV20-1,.,TGCAGTGCCATATATAGCTATGGCTACACCTTC,CSAIYSYGYTF
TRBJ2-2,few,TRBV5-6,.,TGTGCCAGCAGCCGGTGGGGCACCACCGGGGAGCTGTTTTTT,CASSRWGTTGELFF
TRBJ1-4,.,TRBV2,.,TGTGCCAGCAGTGAACGGACAGAGAATGAAAAACTGTTTTTT,CASSERTENEKLFF
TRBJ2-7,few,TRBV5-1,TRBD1,TGCGCCACCAAAACCGGGACAGGGGGCTACGAGCAGTACTTC,CATKTGTGGYEQYF
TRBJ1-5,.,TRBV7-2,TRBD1,TGTGCCAGCAGCTTCGGGACAGGGAGGATTCAGCCCCAGCATTTT,CASSFGTGRIQPQHF
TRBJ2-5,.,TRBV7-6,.,TGTGCCAGCAGCTTAGCCTATTCCGATCAAGAGACCCAGTACTTC,CASSLAYSDQETQYF
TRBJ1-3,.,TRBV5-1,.,TGCGCCAGCAGCTTGACTTTTGTATCCACCATATATTTT,CASSLTFVSTIYF
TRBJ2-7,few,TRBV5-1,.,TGCGCCAGCAGCGTAGACAGAGACTACGAGCAGTACTTC,CASSVDRDYEQYF
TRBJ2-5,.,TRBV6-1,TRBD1,TGTGCCAGCAGTCATGACAGGGGGCGGGGAGAGACCCAGTACTTC,CASSHDRGRGETQYF
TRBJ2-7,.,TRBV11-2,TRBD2,TGTGCCAGCAGCCTACTAGCGGGACTATCCTACGAGCAGTACTTC,CASSLLAGLSYEQYF
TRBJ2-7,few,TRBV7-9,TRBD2,TGTGCCAGCAGCCTCAGCGGGAGTTACGAGCAGTACTTC,CASSLSGSYEQYF
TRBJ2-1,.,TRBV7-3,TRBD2,TGTGCCAGCAGCCTAGCGGGGACCTACAATGAGCAGTTCTTC,CASSLAGTYNEQFF
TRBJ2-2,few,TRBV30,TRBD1,TGTGCCTGGGTCCCGACAGGGCTGAACACCGGGGAGCTGTTTTTT,CAWVPTGLNTGELFF
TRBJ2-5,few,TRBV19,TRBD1,TGTGCCAGTAGTCAAGGGACAGGGGATGGGACCCAGTACTTC,CASSQGTGDGTQYF
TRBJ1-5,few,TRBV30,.,TGTGCCTGGAGTAAGGACAGTAACTATCAGCCCCAGCATTTT,CAWSKDSNYQPQHF
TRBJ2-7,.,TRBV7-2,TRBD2,TGTGCCAGCAGCCAAGATTGGGCTAGCGGGCGCTACGAGCAGTACTTC,CASSQDWASGRYEQYF
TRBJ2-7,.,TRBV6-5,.,TGTGCCAGCAGTTACTCGATAGTAGTCGGCTACGAGCAGTACTTC,CASSYSIVVGYEQYF
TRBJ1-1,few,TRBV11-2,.,TGTGCCAGCAGCCCTCAGGGGTGGGCTGAAGCTTTCTTT,CASSPQGWAEAFF
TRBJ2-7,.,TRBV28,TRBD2,TGTGCCAGCAGCTCACCCGGGACTAGGCTCTACGAGCAGTACTTC,CASSSPGTRLYEQYF
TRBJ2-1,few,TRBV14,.,TGTGCCAGCAGCGAAGGGGCAGTTGGTGAGCAGTTCTTC,CASSEGAVGEQFF
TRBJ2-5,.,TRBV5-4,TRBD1,TGTGCCAGCAGGCGACAGGGGGCAGGGCGCCAAGAGACCCAGTACTTC,CASRRQGAGRQETQYF
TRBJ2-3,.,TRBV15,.,TGTGCCACCAGCAGATTCAGGGATACGCAGTATTTT,CATSRFRDTQYF
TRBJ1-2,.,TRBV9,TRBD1,TGTGCCAGCAGCCTGAGGACAGGGGACGGCTATGGCTACACCTTC,CASSLRTGDGYGYTF
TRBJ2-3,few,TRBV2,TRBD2,TGTGCCGGCGCCGGGACTAGCGGGGAAGATACGCAGTATTTT,CAGAGTSGEDTQYF
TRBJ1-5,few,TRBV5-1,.,TGCGCCAGCAGCTTGGGGGAGGATCAGCCCCAGCATTTT,CASSLGEDQPQHF
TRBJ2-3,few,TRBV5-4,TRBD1,TGTGCCAGCAGTAGTACCGGGACAGGGGGCACAGATACGCAGTATTTT,CASSSTGTGGTDTQYF
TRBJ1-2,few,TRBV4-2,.,TGTGCCAGCAGCCAAGATAAGGGAGGGGACTATGGCTACACCTTC,CASSQDKGGDYGYTF
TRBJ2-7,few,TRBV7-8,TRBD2,TGTGCCAGCAGCTCCCCTCGACTGGGAGGGCCGGTCTACGAGCAGTACTTC,CASSSPRLGGPVYEQYF
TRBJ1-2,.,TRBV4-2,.,TGTGCCAGCAGCCAAGAAGGGGGAAACTATGGCTACACCTTC,CASSQEGGNYGYTF